Each of the 5 T cell receptor beta chains below was sequenced from the same sample in a study of Ad26.COV2.S vaccination and SARS-CoV-2 variants. Some clones are missing from TCRdb's copy, which holds only in-frame ones; the method was immunoSEQ multiplex PCR. The sample includes about 390,000 clones, approximately 91% seen only once; the top ten take roughly 3.5%. Described treatment: roughly 19 received Ad26.COV2.S at low or high dose, single or two shots; about 5 received placebo; per-sample allocation not given. Material that was analyzed had been drawn on day 63 after the first vaccine or placebo injection. Sequencing used peripheral blood, obtained in a trial of Ad26.COV2.S vaccine versus placebo. These receptor sequences come from a person between 18 and 59 years old who received the Ad26.COV2.S COVID-19 vaccine or a placebo.

This chain uses TRBV4-3 with TRBJ2-7; a possible D gene is TRBD2 (6 bases). The length of the CDR3 is 16 residues. The V and J ends lost 2 bases and 3 bases respectively, with 17 bases between them. CDR1 LGHNA and CDR2 YSLEER come from the germline V gene. CDR3 in DNA: TGCGCCAGCAGCCAAAATAGGGACTTTCGACACTACGAGCAGTACTTC. Translating it yields CASSQNRDFRHYEQYF.

This clone was observed once. The V gene is TRBV11-2, the J gene TRBJ2-2, with no clear D. Trimming took off 3 bases at V and 3 bases at J, with 11 bases between the two ends. Germline lookup yields CDR1 SGHAT and CDR2 FQNNGV. CDR3 length: 15 amino acids. CDR3 sequence reads: CASSLTTTDTGELFF. CDR3 coding DNA: TGTGCCAGCAGCTTGACAACAACAGACACCGGGGAGCTGTTTTTT.

The gene calls are TRBV4-1 and TRBJ2-3; perhaps TRBD1 as D (6 bases). Trimming left V 3 bases short and J 1 base short, with 11 bases between. Germline CDR1 is MGHRA and CDR2 is YSYEKL. The CDR3 has 15 amino acids. In DNA, the CDR3 is TGCGCCAGCAGCCAGCCGGGACATCGCACAGATACGCAGTATTTT. It encodes CASSQPGHRTDTQYF.

The rearrangement links TRBV7-2 to TRBJ1-1, with D hard to call. Germline V gene sequence: CDR1 SGHTA, CDR2 FQGNSA. V dropped 0 bases and J dropped 3 bases, with 8 bases sitting between them. The CDR3 consists of 14 residues. Written as DNA, the CDR3 is TGTGCCAGCAGCTTAGCCACGGCGGACACTGAAGCTTTCTTT. Encoded protein: CASSLATADTEAFF.

This chain uses TRBV11-1 with TRBJ2-7, with D maybe TRBD2 (7 bases). CDR1 is SGHAT and CDR2 is FQDESV in the germline V gene (reference sequence). The length of the CDR3 is 15 residues. Trimming took off 1 base at V and 2 bases at J, with 12 bases between the two ends. The CDR3 loop is CASSLGRGGPYEQYF. DNA for the CDR3: TGTGCCAGCAGCTTAGGCCGCGGGGGCCCCTACGAGCAGTACTTC.